A selection of T cell receptor beta chains follows, all from one sample in a study of memory CD4+ T cells and cytomegalovirus serostatus. The method was immunoSEQ multiplex PCR; TCRdb's version includes in-frame clones alone and lacks a portion of them. This table holds 35,000 to 55,000 clones, around four fifths found once. The source material was memory CD4+ T cells from blood. The receptors originated from an adult in good health and CMV-seronegative. The CDR3 runs from the conserved cysteine through the conserved F or W. D genes are given only for firm matches. Part of the rows lack a size; the others show once, few, many or a class for expanded clones.

abundance,j_gene,d_gene,v_gene,CDR3nt,CDR3aa
.,TRBJ1-2,.,TRBV7-2,TGTGCCAGCAGCTTAGTCCGGTGGACCTATGGCTACACCTTC,CASSLVRWTYGYTF
.,TRBJ2-7,.,TRBV7-9,TGTGCCAGCAGCTCCGACCTGGCAGCTTCCTACGAGCAGTACTTC,CASSSDLAASYEQYF
.,TRBJ1-3,.,TRBV13,TGTGCCAGCAGCTTAGGGCGGGTATCAGGAAACACCATATATTTT,CASSLGRVSGNTIYF
.,TRBJ1-6,.,TRBV9,TGTGCCAGCAGCAGGGCCTCCCTCTCGGCCCTCCACTTT,CASSRASLSALHF
.,TRBJ1-2,.,TRBV7-9,TGTGCCAGCAGCTTAATGAAGGATGGCTATGGCTACACCTTC,CASSLMKDGYGYTF
.,TRBJ2-4,.,TRBV30,TGTGCCTGGAGTCAAGGGGGAGGAAACATTCAGTACTTC,CAWSQGGGNIQYF
.,TRBJ2-5,.,TRBV5-4,TGTGCCAGCAGCGCGTCAGAGACCCAGTACTTC,CASSASETQYF
.,TRBJ2-2,.,TRBV6-1,TGTGCCAGCCCGGGATGGTACACCGGGGAGCTGTTTTTT,CASPGWYTGELFF
once,TRBJ2-7,TRBD2,TRBV6-6,TGTGCCAGCACCCAGACTAGCGGGGGCTCCTACGAGCAGTACTTC,CASTQTSGGSYEQYF
.,TRBJ1-1,.,TRBV19,TGTGCCAGTAGCGATACGAGGGGTAGAACTGAAGCTTTCTTT,CASSDTRGRTEAFF
.,TRBJ2-2,.,TRBV7-2,TGTGCCAGCAGCGGGACGGGGGAGCTGTTTTTT,CASSGTGELFF
.,TRBJ2-7,TRBD2,TRBV7-9,TGTGCCAGCAGCTTAGCACTAGCGGGGATAGGCGGCGAGCAGTACTTC,CASSLALAGIGGEQYF
.,TRBJ2-6,TRBD1,TRBV29-1,TGCAGCGTTTCTACAGGGGCTGGGGCCAACGTCCTGACTTTC,CSVSTGAGANVLTF
.,TRBJ1-4,.,TRBV7-9,TGTGCCAGCAGCTTAGCCCGGTATCCTAATGAAAAACTGTTTTTT,CASSLARYPNEKLFF
.,TRBJ1-6,.,TRBV28,TGTGCCAGCATCAACCCCTCCCCCTATAATTCACCCCTCCACTTT,CASINPSPYNSPLHF
.,TRBJ1-2,.,TRBV28,TGTGCCAGCAGTTTATCCACTCCTTATGGCTACACCTTC,CASSLSTPYGYTF
.,TRBJ1-1,.,TRBV18,TGTGCCAGCTCACCAAGACAGGCCGAAGCTTTCTTT,CASSPRQAEAFF
.,TRBJ1-3,.,TRBV30,TGTAGCCCCTTCTCTGGAAACACCATATATTTT,CSPFSGNTIYF
few,TRBJ1-3,.,TRBV6-6,TGTGCCAGCAGCCTCTCCCAGGGAAACACCATATATTTT,CASSLSQGNTIYF
.,TRBJ1-5,TRBD1,TRBV7-2,TGTGCCAGCAGCCGACAGGGGGAAAGCAATCAGCCCCAGCATTTT,CASSRQGESNQPQHF
.,TRBJ2-5,.,TRBV5-6,TGTGCCAGCAGCCGAAGACTATTGGGTCAAGAGACCCAGTACTTC,CASSRRLLGQETQYF
.,TRBJ2-7,.,TRBV27,TGTGCCAGCAGTTTATATCCAGGGATTGACGAGCAGTACTTC,CASSLYPGIDEQYF
.,TRBJ1-2,.,TRBV2,TGTGCCAGCAGCGAGGACAGCCGCTATGGCTACACCTTC,CASSEDSRYGYTF
.,TRBJ2-5,.,TRBV7-9,TGTGCCAGCAGCTTGAGCCCCGTCTCGGGGACCCAGTACTTC,CASSLSPVSGTQYF